A selection of T cell receptor beta chains follows, all from one sample in a study of blood T cells in healthy people across ages. MiXCR was run by TCRdb on the 5' RACE reads, yielding one entry per CDR3 protein. The sample records some 1.4 million distinct CDR3 sequences, 35% to 45% being singletons. The sequencing input was blood. The source of these receptors is a woman under 30 in good health. The CDR3 runs from the conserved cysteine through the conserved F or W. The order of the fields is CDR3 protein, CDR3 length, J gene, V gene.

cdr3_aa: CASSFMAGQGASNEQFF
cdr3_length: 17
j_call: TRBJ2-1
v_call: TRBV7-8

cdr3_aa: CASSLGGVQAANYGYTF
cdr3_length: 17
j_call: TRBJ1-2
v_call: TRBV5-1

cdr3_aa: CASSFSGQGPIYGYTF
cdr3_length: 16
j_call: TRBJ1-2
v_call: TRBV27

cdr3_aa: CASSQTDRYDEQFF
cdr3_length: 14
j_call: TRBJ2-1
v_call: TRBV4-1

cdr3_aa: CSVGLPTEAFF
cdr3_length: 11
j_call: TRBJ1-1
v_call: TRBV29-1

cdr3_aa: CASSLGQGIKGYTF
cdr3_length: 14
j_call: TRBJ1-2
v_call: TRBV27

cdr3_aa: CASSPAGPKDNQPQHF
cdr3_length: 16
j_call: TRBJ1-5
v_call: TRBV5-5

cdr3_aa: CSARERTSPLETQYF
cdr3_length: 15
j_call: TRBJ2-5
v_call: TRBV20-1

cdr3_aa: CASSNSGLSSYNEQFF
cdr3_length: 16
j_call: TRBJ2-1
v_call: TRBV21-1

cdr3_aa: CAISPGRGNEQYF
cdr3_length: 13
j_call: TRBJ2-5
v_call: TRBV10-3

cdr3_aa: CASSLLEDRGINQPQHF
cdr3_length: 17
j_call: TRBJ1-5
v_call: TRBV5-1

cdr3_aa: CAISDTGSGYTF
cdr3_length: 12
j_call: TRBJ1-2
v_call: TRBV10-3

cdr3_aa: CASAGLQGQPQHF
cdr3_length: 13
j_call: TRBJ1-5
v_call: TRBV12-3/TRBV12-4

cdr3_aa: CASRDRRISTDTQYF
cdr3_length: 15
j_call: TRBJ2-3
v_call: TRBV28

cdr3_aa: CAIKGSSLAGDPNEQFF
cdr3_length: 17
j_call: TRBJ2-1
v_call: TRBV10-3

cdr3_aa: CASSLSPTGANNEQFF
cdr3_length: 16
j_call: TRBJ2-1
v_call: TRBV7-2

cdr3_aa: CASSQGSRNTEAFF
cdr3_length: 14
j_call: TRBJ1-1
v_call: TRBV3-1

cdr3_aa: CASSYGDWYEQYF
cdr3_length: 13
j_call: TRBJ2-7
v_call: TRBV6-6

cdr3_aa: CASSQDFSQGVNGYTF
cdr3_length: 16
j_call: TRBJ1-2
v_call: TRBV4-2

cdr3_aa: CASKGQLYGYTF
cdr3_length: 12
j_call: TRBJ1-2
v_call: TRBV6-5

cdr3_aa: CASSSRAGVNTGELFF
cdr3_length: 16
j_call: TRBJ2-2
v_call: TRBV7-2

cdr3_aa: CSASMGETQYF
cdr3_length: 11
j_call: TRBJ2-5
v_call: TRBV20-1

cdr3_aa: CASSFITGADTQYF
cdr3_length: 14
j_call: TRBJ2-3
v_call: TRBV12-3/TRBV12-4

cdr3_aa: CSARITSGARRETQYF
cdr3_length: 16
j_call: TRBJ2-5
v_call: TRBV20-1

cdr3_aa: CASSLFSPYEQYF
cdr3_length: 13
j_call: TRBJ2-7
v_call: TRBV7-2

cdr3_aa: CASRWDPEGRDEQFF
cdr3_length: 15
j_call: TRBJ2-1
v_call: TRBV4-1

cdr3_aa: CASSAGSGGQGSGYTF
cdr3_length: 16
j_call: TRBJ1-2
v_call: TRBV6-1

cdr3_aa: CASRFWVVGEGTDTQYF
cdr3_length: 17
j_call: TRBJ2-3
v_call: TRBV5-6

cdr3_aa: CASSLDWRQGASDGYTF
cdr3_length: 17
j_call: TRBJ1-2
v_call: TRBV11-2

cdr3_aa: CASSMTLPNTEAFF
cdr3_length: 14
j_call: TRBJ1-1
v_call: TRBV12-3/TRBV12-4

cdr3_aa: CASSVDNRGDEQYF
cdr3_length: 14
j_call: TRBJ2-7
v_call: TRBV5-1

cdr3_aa: CASNKKAGLFSYEQYF
cdr3_length: 16
j_call: TRBJ2-7
v_call: TRBV6-5

cdr3_aa: CASSRQSVNSPLHF
cdr3_length: 14
j_call: TRBJ1-6
v_call: TRBV7-9

cdr3_aa: CASGGQPNNEQFF
cdr3_length: 13
j_call: TRBJ2-1
v_call: TRBV2

cdr3_aa: CARSLGGGSYNEQFF
cdr3_length: 15
j_call: TRBJ2-1
v_call: TRBV7-2

cdr3_aa: CVSSYERSFTDTQYF
cdr3_length: 15
j_call: TRBJ2-3
v_call: TRBV5-1

cdr3_aa: CSVTERISEQYF
cdr3_length: 12
j_call: .
v_call: TRBV29-1

cdr3_aa: CAGSFSGQGSSYEQYF
cdr3_length: 16
j_call: .
v_call: TRBV5-1

cdr3_aa: CASGVYTF
cdr3_length: 8
j_call: TRBJ1-2
v_call: TRBV30

cdr3_aa: CASSWTVLNSPLHF
cdr3_length: 14
j_call: TRBJ1-6
v_call: TRBV6-2/TRBV6-3

cdr3_aa: CASRPGQGWNEQFF
cdr3_length: 14
j_call: TRBJ2-1
v_call: TRBV2